This entry is about one TCR beta chain. Antigen specificity is unknown. This CDR3 is built from 14 residues. Germline CDR1 is LGHNA and CDR2 is YSLEER. V was pared by 0 bases and J by 10 bases, with 13 bases between. The data originate from a study of T cell responses to AZD1222 COVID-19 vaccine. Regarding the study as a whole: The study found Spike-specific TCR breadth and depth rose after two AZD1222 doses. The CD4 TCRs associated with vaccination extended across spike and predominated at 160-218 and 743-854.

The protocol was immunoSEQ multiplex PCR, while the TCRdb copy is restricted to in-frame clones and leaves out a portion. The sample yields 77,000 or so clones, more than 75% seen once. The source is an adult who received the AZD1222 COVID-19 vaccine. The sequences come from peripheral blood, collected 28 days after the second AZD1222 dose. This rearrangement joins TRBV4-3 to TRBJ2-1, with a tentative D call TRBD1 (6 bases). DNA of the CDR3: TGCGCCAGCAGCCAAGATAGGGGGAAGGAGGAGCAGTTCTTC. This sequence encodes CASSQDRGKEEQFF.